The 11 T cell receptor beta chains below were found in one sample sequenced in a study of blood T cell repertoires in COVID-19. The protocol was immunoSEQ multiplex PCR, while the TCRdb copy is restricted to in-frame clones and leaves out a portion. The table records over 50,000 clones, about 89% of them present only once. Sequenced material: peripheral blood. The receptor source for this set is a woman aged 55-70 years with active or convalescent COVID-19.

The V and J genes are TRBV24-1 and TRBJ1-2, with 10 nucleotides matching TRBD1. The CDR3 length is 15 residues. Trimming took 6 bases from V and 7 from J; bases not matched to a gene: 10. Germline CDR1 KGHDR, CDR2 SFDVKD. CDR3 sequence reads: CATSPPGTGVFGYTF. CDR3 nucleotide sequence: TGTGCCACCAGTCCCCCCGGGACAGGGGTCTTTGGCTACACCTTC.

The chain is built from TRBV5-1 and TRBJ2-5, with 8 bases lining up with TRBD1. V lost 0 bases and J lost 2; bases outside the gene matches: 0. The CDR3 extends over 14 amino acids. From germline, CDR1 is SGHRS and CDR2 YFSETQ. The CDR3 region is CASSLDRGQETQYF. The CDR3 bases are TGCGCCAGCAGCTTGGACAGGGGGCAAGAGACCCAGTACTTC.

This rearrangement joins TRBV7-6 to TRBJ1-4; D perhaps matches TRBD1 (5 bases). The CDR3 is 16 amino acids. The germline V gene has CDR1 SGHVS and CDR2 FNYEAQ. The V and J ends lost 3 bases and 4 bases respectively, with 15 bases between them. CDR3 sequence reads: CASSLGRAGLNEKLFF. The CDR3 nucleotides are TGTGCCAGCAGCTTGGGCAGGGCCGGCCTTAATGAAAAACTGTTTTTT.

The chain links TRBV12-3 or TRBV12-4 to TRBJ2-5; D gene ambiguous. CDR3 size: 13 residues. With 5 bases removed from V and 3 bases from J, the gap between germline ends came to 10 bases. The CDR3 is CASSTLLEETQYF. The CDR3 DNA reads TGTGCCAGCAGTACTTTACTGGAAGAGACCCAGTACTTC.

This chain uses TRBV18 with TRBJ1-2, with 9 nucleotides matching TRBD1. The germline gives CDR1 KGHSH, CDR2 LQKENI. J was trimmed by 4 bases and V by 3 bases; bases with no gene match: 3. CDR3 length: 14 residues. CDR3 bases: TGTGCCAGCTCACCGGACAGGGGAATCTATGGCTACACCTTC. As protein: CASSPDRGIYGYTF.

V gene TRBV5-4 combines with J gene TRBJ2-2, with TRBD2 matching over 7 bases. The CDR3 spans 15 residues. V lost 1 base and J lost 10; bases outside the gene matches: 10. The germline V gene encodes CDR1 SGHNT and CDR2 YYREEE (reference sequence). The CDR3 here is CASSLIFREGKELFF. Here the CDR3 DNA reads TGTGCCAGCAGCTTGATCTTTAGGGAGGGGAAGGAGCTGTTTTTT.

This clone was counted only a few times. V and J are TRBV5-6 and TRBJ1-2, with 11 bases matching TRBD1. CDR1 is SGHDT, CDR2 YYEEEE, per germline. The CDR3 has 15 amino acids. J lost 2 bases, V lost 4 bases, and 4 bases had no gene match. CDR3: CASSIRDRGNYGYTF. As DNA, the CDR3 is TGTGCCAGCAGCATCCGGGACAGGGGGAACTATGGCTACACCTTC.

The chain carries TRBV7-3 and TRBJ2-1, with D hard to call. Trimming took off 2 bases at V and 5 bases at J, with 7 bases between the two ends. The V gene's germline CDR1 is SGHTA and CDR2 FQGTGA. The CDR3 is made up of 13 amino acids. CDR3 sequence reads: CASSLGLNNEQFF. CDR3 nucleotides: TGTGCCAGCAGCTTAGGTCTAAACAATGAGCAGTTCTTC.

The chain has TRBV9 and TRBJ1-6, with 11 positions matching TRBD1. This CDR3 spans 12 amino acids. CDR1 is SGDLS, CDR2 YYNGEE, per germline. V shed 7 bases, J shed 9 bases, and the junction held 0 bases outside the gene matches. CDR3 DNA: TGTGCCAGCGGGACAGGGGGTTCACCCCTCCACTTT. It codes for CASGTGGSPLHF.

This clone was recorded once. The V and J genes are TRBV4-2 and TRBJ2-5; D is possibly TRBD1 (6 bases). Trimming took off 0 bases at V and 0 bases at J, with 14 bases between the two ends. CDR3 length: 17 residues. The germline V gene has CDR1 LGHNA and CDR2 YNFKEQ. This chain's CDR3 is CASSQEGRQGNQETQYF. The CDR3 DNA sequence: TGTGCCAGCAGCCAAGAGGGAAGGCAGGGGAACCAAGAGACCCAGTACTTC.

The chain uses TRBV28 and TRBJ1-2; 10 nucleotides match TRBD1. Trimming at V came to 8 bases and at J to 4 bases, leaving 13 bases not matched to a gene. Germline V gives CDR1 MDHEN, CDR2 SYDVKM. The CDR3 totals 16 residues. The CDR3 DNA sequence: TGTGCCAGCGGAGGGACAGGGGCCCTCCGGGTCTATGGCTACACCTTC. It is translated as CASGGTGALRVYGYTF.